This T cell receptor (beta chain) came from a study of OX40 agonist ivuxolimab in advanced cancers. Describing the broader study: The costimulatory receptor OX40 (CD134) was targeted by ivuxolimab, a fully human IgG2 agonistic monoclonal antibody. In the dose-escalation cohort, more than 75% of patients were male, and the mean age was around 60 years, with a range of roughly 20 to 80. Prior anti-PD-1, anti-PD-L1 or anti-CTLA-4 therapy was permitted, and checkpoint inhibitors had been received by under 50% of dose-escalation patients. Partial responses were achieved by three dose-escalation patients, of whom one had hepatocellular carcinoma and two had cutaneous melanoma. Of the approximately 50 dose-escalation patients, hepatocellular carcinoma was present in about 20, melanoma in around 15, renal cell carcinoma in 9 and head and neck cancer in 9. Peripheral TCRbeta sequencing was intended to test whether TCR sequence diversity was altered and clonal T-cell expansion was caused by ivuxolimab. Intravenous ivuxolimab was administered to patients every 2 weeks at six dose levels: 0.01, 0.1, 0.3, 1.5, 3 and 10 mg/kg. The paper describes the monotherapy dose-escalation part (N ≈ 50 patients) of the phase I trial of ivuxolimab. Overall study outcomes, separate from this receptor: Low levels of normalized T-cell clonal expansion were also seen in some patients who did not respond. On average, CD8+ T cells showed more expanded clones than CD4+ T cells after ivuxolimab. In the 0.1-3.0 mg/kg groups, partial responders were among the patients with the lowest normalized peripheral clonal expansion, particularly in CD8+ T cells. Which antigens the clonally expanded peripheral T cells were specific for was not determined. At doses of 0.1 to 3.0 mg/kg, clonal expansion of both CD4+ and CD8+ T cells in blood was seen between baseline and week 6.

To sequence the TCRbeta CDR3 region, genomic DNA was isolated from the sorted cells. The immunoSEQ Assay was used for sequencing of TCRbeta CDR3 regions. As stored in TCRdb, this immuneACCESS dataset retains in-frame rearrangements with V and J assigned. A fraction of the clones does not appear; measured against another copy, unresolved V genes explain less than half of the discrepancy, and the remainder lacks a known reason. The sample table lists about 66,000 clones, roughly four fifths of them with a count of one. 2.5% of the sample belongs to the ten largest clones. Patients with a history of autoimmune disease or receiving systemic immunosuppression were excluded from the trial. Peripheral blood for TCR sequencing was drawn from every dose cohort at baseline, at cycle 4 day 1 and at cycle 7 day 1. Samples were obtained from an open-label, multicenter, first-in-human phase I dose-escalation trial of ivuxolimab. The trial enrolled adults with locally advanced or metastatic head and neck squamous cell, hepatocellular, melanoma or renal cell carcinoma. Before TCR sequencing, CD4+ T cells and CD8+ T cells from peripheral blood were sorted into separate populations.

Of note for this clone: The antigen it binds to is not known. No per-base quality is available; no much larger clone lies one base away.

This receptor was identified in an adult with an advanced solid tumor such as melanoma, head and neck, liver or kidney cancer. The material sequenced was CD4+ or CD8+ T cells sorted from blood, taken in a trial of the OX40 agonist ivuxolimab.

The CDR3 region reads CAWSRGNQETQYF. The nucleotide sequence reads TGTGCCTGGAGTAGGGGCAACCAAGAGACCCAGTACTTC. The rearrangement combines TRBV30 with TRBJ2-5; perhaps TRBD1 is the D gene, with 5 bases matching. Sequences GTSNPN (CDR1) and SVGIG (CDR2) are obtained from the germline V gene (reference sequence). The V end loses 2 bases and the J end loses 0 bases, and a stretch of 7 bases separates them. From the cysteine up to the phenylalanine, the CDR3 has a length of 13 residues. The kept DNA is CDR3 alone, 39 bases in frame from the first base.